This is a list of T cell receptor beta chains from one sample in a study of blood T cell repertoires in COVID-19. The repertoire was sequenced with immunoSEQ multiplex PCR; TCRdb's copy has only in-frame clones and lacks some. This sample yields fewer than 250,000 clones, of which 85% to 90% are seen a single time; around 0.8% belongs to the top ten. Sequencing input: PBMCs or T cells enriched from blood (not recorded which). Receptors originate from a man aged 50 to 59 who had been exposed to COVID-19. CDR3s include the opening cysteine and the closing phenylalanine or tryptophan. A D gene is named only where the DNA matches it firmly. Not every row has a clone size; where given, it reads once, few, many or a size class.

.,.,TRBV9,TRBJ1-4,TGTGCCAGCAGCCCTAGCGGGCTGAGAAATGAAAAACTGTTTTTT,CASSPSGLRNEKLFF
.,.,TRBV29-1,TRBJ2-3,TGCAGCGTTGACACGGTGGGAATCGGGGGAAGCACAGATACGCAGTATTTT,CSVDTVGIGGSTDTQYF
.,.,TRBV5-1,TRBJ1-4,TGCGCCAGCAGCTTAGGGGACACCACAACTAATGAAAAACTGTTTTTT,CASSLGDTTTNEKLFF
.,.,TRBV5-1,TRBJ2-1,TGCGCCAGCAGCTTAAGGCAGGGGACCCACAATGAGCAGTTCTTC,CASSLRQGTHNEQFF
.,.,TRBV14,TRBJ1-5,TGTGCCAGCAGCCGACAGGCCAAGGAGCCCCAGCATTTT,CASSRQAKEPQHF
.,.,TRBV27,TRBJ1-1,TGTGCCTCGGGGGGAAACACTGAAGCTTTCTTT,CASGGNTEAFF
.,.,TRBV2,TRBJ1-2,TGTGCCAGCAGAGACGACAGAGACTATGGCTACACCTTC,CASRDDRDYGYTF
.,TRBD1,TRBV4-1,TRBJ1-4,TGCGCCAGCAGCCAAACACAGGGGGTAAATGAAAAACTGTTTTTT,CASSQTQGVNEKLFF
.,.,TRBV27,TRBJ1-1,TGTGCCAGCAGTTTTCGGCAGGGGAACACTGAAGCTTTCTTT,CASSFRQGNTEAFF
.,.,TRBV11-3,TRBJ1-3,TGTGCCAGCAGCAGGCGACGGGACTCTGGAAACACCATATATTTT,CASSRRRDSGNTIYF
.,TRBD1,TRBV11-2,TRBJ2-3,TGTGCCAGCAGCCTCCTGACAGGGGCTAATTTCGGTACGCAGTATTTT,CASSLLTGANFGTQYF
once,.,TRBV27,TRBJ1-6,TGTGCCAGCAGTTTTCTTGTCCAGGGAGGATCACCCCTCCACTTT,CASSFLVQGGSPLHF
.,.,TRBV5-4,TRBJ2-1,TGTGCCAGCAGCAATCCTACAGGGTACAATGAGCAGTTCTTC,CASSNPTGYNEQFF
.,.,TRBV6-4,TRBJ2-1,TGTGCCAGCAGCCACTCTGGACATGGCGATGAGCAGTTCTTC,CASSHSGHGDEQFF
.,.,TRBV20-1,TRBJ1-1,TGCAGTGCTAGTGGGGCTGGGGGCTGGTTGGACACTGAAGCTTTCTTT,CSASGAGGWLDTEAFF
.,TRBD1,TRBV5-8,TRBJ1-4,TGTGCCAGCAGCTTGGGACAGGGCACTAATGAAAAACTGTTTTTT,CASSLGQGTNEKLFF
.,.,TRBV7-9,TRBJ2-7,TGTGCCAGCAGCCGGGTCTACGAGCAGTACTTC,CASSRVYEQYF
.,.,TRBV6-6,TRBJ2-1,TGTGCCAGCGGTCCAGGGTTCTACAATGAGCAGTTCTTC,CASGPGFYNEQFF
.,.,TRBV28,TRBJ2-7,TGTGCCAGCAGTCCCTCTCGCCTATACGAGCAGTACTTC,CASSPSRLYEQYF
.,TRBD1,TRBV3-1/TRBV3-2,TRBJ1-2,TGTGCCAGCAGCGCACAGGGGACCAACTATGGCTACACCTTC,CASSAQGTNYGYTF
.,.,TRBV28,TRBJ1-1,TGTGCCAGCAGTACCGAAAACCGAGGCCTCCTTAGTGCTTTCTTT,CASSTENRGLLSAFF
.,.,TRBV28,TRBJ1-5,TGTGCCAGCAGCTTACCGGGTTCTATCTCCCAGCATTTT,CASSLPGSISQHF
.,.,TRBV10-3,TRBJ1-6,TGTGCCACCGGGGGAGCTTTAAATTCGCCCCTCCACTTT,CATGGALNSPLHF
.,.,TRBV10-3,TRBJ1-2,TGTGCCATCACAGGGGTCAACTATGGCTACACCTTC,CAITGVNYGYTF
few,.,TRBV10-3,TRBJ1-1,TGTGCCATCAGTGAACGGGGAAACACTGAAGCTTTCTTT,CAISERGNTEAFF
.,TRBD2,TRBV5-1,TRBJ2-5,TGCGCCAGCAGCTTCATGGGACTAGCGGGAGGTGAGACCCAGTACTTC,CASSFMGLAGGETQYF
.,.,TRBV5-1,TRBJ2-1,TGCGCCAGCAGCTTCGGTTCGACACAGCAGTTCTTC,CASSFGSTQQFF
.,TRBD1,TRBV29-1,TRBJ2-7,TGCAGCGTTGTGGACAGGCAAACCTACGAGCAGTACTTC,CSVVDRQTYEQYF
.,.,TRBV30,TRBJ1-1,TGTGCCTGGAGTGTACCAGGGAAGAGGTCTGAAGCTTTCTTT,CAWSVPGKRSEAFF
.,.,TRBV30,TRBJ1-1,TGTGCCTGGAGTGGAAGAGACAGTTATAACACTGAAGCTTTCTTT,CAWSGRDSYNTEAFF
.,.,TRBV6-5,TRBJ2-1,TGTGCCAGCAGTCCCTGGGGGGACCAGTTCTTC,CASSPWGDQFF
few,.,TRBV7-3,TRBJ1-1,TGTGCCAGCAGCCTCACCCACGGGAACACTGAAGCTTTCTTT,CASSLTHGNTEAFF
.,TRBD2,TRBV5-8,TRBJ2-2,TGTGCCAGCAGCTCCCCGGGACTAGCGGGAGTTATCACCGGGGAGCTGTTTTTT,CASSSPGLAGVITGELFF
.,.,TRBV28,TRBJ1-5,TGTGCCAGCAGCAGGAGGGGTCTCAATCAGCCCCAGCATTTT,CASSRRGLNQPQHF
.,.,TRBV21-1,TRBJ2-5,TGTGCCAGCAGCAAAGATTGGGGACTGTACCAAGAGACCCAGTACTTC,CASSKDWGLYQETQYF
.,.,TRBV5-4,TRBJ2-1,TGTGCCAGCAGCCCCTTCCCTAATGAGCAGTTCTTC,CASSPFPNEQFF
.,.,TRBV21-1,TRBJ2-5,TGTGCCAGCAGCACCGGGACAGATACCGCCGGGGCCCAGTACTTC,CASSTGTDTAGAQYF
.,.,TRBV9,TRBJ1-6,TGTGCCAGCAGCCCTCGCTCGGGGGGGGCCCTCCACTTT,CASSPRSGGALHF
.,.,TRBV5-6,TRBJ2-1,TGTGCCAGCAGCTTGGGTAGCGGAGTATACAATGAGCAGTTCTTC,CASSLGSGVYNEQFF
.,TRBD1,TRBV5-1,TRBJ2-7,TGCGCCAGCAGCTTCTTGGACAGGGATGGATATTATACGGGGGAGCAGTACTTC,CASSFLDRDGYYTGEQYF
.,TRBD1,TRBV7-2,TRBJ1-2,TGTGCCAGCAGCCGTGGGGACAGAGTCTATGGCTACACCTTC,CASSRGDRVYGYTF